This passage covers 15 T cell receptor beta chains from one sample sequenced in a study of blood T cell repertoires in COVID-19. Assay used: immunoSEQ multiplex PCR; TCRdb lists only in-frame clones, some missing. The repertoire holds 300,000 to 350,000 clones, with almost 90% as singletons. Sequencing was carried out using peripheral blood. Source of these receptors: a woman aged 65 to 85 with COVID-19, enrolled during active disease.

The rearrangement links TRBV10-3 to TRBJ1-5; D unclear. The CDR3 is made up of 16 amino acids. Germline CDR1 reads ENHRY; CDR2 reads SYGVKD. With 1 base removed from V and 2 bases from J, the gap between germline ends came to 12 bases. The CDR3 reads CAISEYSLSGNQPQHF. The CDR3 coding sequence is TGTGCCATCAGTGAGTACAGTTTATCAGGCAATCAGCCCCAGCATTTT.

The rearrangement joins TRBV19 to TRBJ2-5, with 16 bases lining up with TRBD2. V gave up 6 bases and J gave up 2 bases; unmatched junction bases: 0. This CDR3 has 15 amino acids. The germline V gene has CDR1 LNHDA and CDR2 SQIVND (reference sequence). The CDR3 protein is CASRGLAGGQETQYF. The CDR3 bases are TGTGCCAGTAGGGGACTAGCGGGGGGGCAAGAGACCCAGTACTTC.

The rearrangement uses TRBV5-8 and TRBJ1-5; 8 bases map to TRBD1. Germline CDR1 SGHTS, CDR2 YDEGEE. V dropped 6 bases and J dropped 1; count of bases not matched to a gene: 9. The CDR3 is 16 amino acids. This CDR3 is CASIQGGTVSNQPQHF. CDR3 DNA: TGTGCCAGCATACAGGGGGGGACAGTAAGCAATCAGCCCCAGCATTTT. Using reference TRBV5-8 and TRBJ1-5 for the parts outside the CDR3, the full variable domain is EAGVTQSPTHLIKTRGQQATLRCSPISGHTSVYWYQQALGLGLQFLLWYDEGEERNRGNFPPRFSGRQFPNYSSELNVNALELEDSALYLCASIQGGTVSNQPQHFGDGTRLSIL.

The chain recombines TRBV28 with TRBJ1-5; weak D call: TRBD1 (5 bases). CDR1 and CDR2 from the germline V gene are MDHEN and SYDVKM. The CDR3 is 15 residues long. V dropped 1 base and J dropped 3 bases, with 10 bases sitting between them. This chain's CDR3 is CASSLYQGANQPQHF. CDR3 DNA sequence: TGTGCCAGCAGTTTATATCAAGGGGCCAATCAGCCCCAGCATTTT.

The table lists this clone with a count of one. The rearrangement links TRBV6-2 or TRBV6-3 to TRBJ2-1; D is ambiguous. V lost 2 bases and J lost 3, with 5 bases in between. The CDR3 contains 13 residues. Germline loops: CDR1 MNHEY, CDR2 SVGEGT. CDR3 sequence reads: CASSYPGYNEQFF. The CDR3 coding sequence is TGTGCCAGCAGTTACCCAGGCTACAATGAGCAGTTCTTC.

The chain uses TRBV7-2 and TRBJ2-3; no reliable D call. The CDR3 consists of 14 residues. Trimming took 0 bases from V and 2 from J, leaving 6 bases between them. Per germline, CDR1 SGHTA and CDR2 FQGNSA. The CDR3 coding sequence is TGTGCCAGCAGCTTAGCGGCATTCACAGATACGCAGTATTTT. Protein product: CASSLAAFTDTQYF.

Here the CDR3 DNA reads TGCGCCAGCAGCGTGACAGGGGGCGGCTACACCTTC. Amino acid sequence: CASSVTGGGYTF. The V gene is TRBV5-1, the J gene TRBJ1-2; 10 bases line up with TRBD1. The V gene end was trimmed by 4 bases and the J gene end by 8 bases; junction bases not matched to a gene: 2. The CDR3 extends over 12 amino acids. Per germline, CDR1 SGHRS and CDR2 YFSETQ.

The chain carries TRBV29-1 and TRBJ1-1, with D perhaps matching TRBD1 (5 bases). V was cut by 5 bases and J by 1 base, with 11 bases left in between. The CDR3 loop spans 13 amino acids. Germline assignment: CDR1 SQVTM and CDR2 ANQGSEA. The CDR3 DNA sequence: TGCAGCGTTTCAGCGGGGGAGAACACTGAAGCTTTCTTT. It is translated as CSVSAGENTEAFF. Full variable domain (remainder filled in from reference TRBV29-1 and TRBJ1-1): SAVISQKPSRDICQRGTSLTIQCQVDSQVTMMFWYRQQPGQSLTLIATANQGSEATYESGFVIDKFPISRPNLTFSTLTVSNMSPEDSSIYLCSVSAGENTEAFFGQGTRLTVV.

This clone was picked up one time. This chain joins TRBV10-3 and TRBJ1-5, with D unresolved. V was pared by 4 bases and J by 0 bases, with 7 bases between. The CDR3 runs to 14 residues. Germline CDR1 is ENHRY and CDR2 is SYGVKD. CDR3: CAISVQYSNQPQHF. The DNA of the CDR3 is TGTGCCATCAGTGTGCAGTATAGCAATCAGCCCCAGCATTTT.

The J gene is TRBJ1-1, the V gene TRBV30, with 9 bases that match TRBD1. Germline lookup yields CDR1 GTSNPN and CDR2 SVGIG (reference sequence). J gave up 4 bases and V 2 bases, and 11 bases lay outside the gene matches. The CDR3 is made up of 16 amino acids. For the CDR3, the DNA is TGTGCCTGGAGTACAAATACAGGGGGCAGGGGCACTGAAGCTTTCTTT. This sequence encodes CAWSTNTGGRGTEAFF.

This rearrangement joins TRBV7-3 to TRBJ2-7, with TRBD1 matching 9 bases. This CDR3 has 13 amino acids. V gave up 4 bases and J gave up 4 bases; unmatched junction bases: 2. Germline lookup yields CDR1 SGHTA and CDR2 FQGTGA. In DNA form, the CDR3 reads TGTGCCAGCAGCTCCGACAGGGGGTACGAGCAGTACTTC. It specifies CASSSDRGYEQYF.

The J gene is TRBJ1-5, the V gene TRBV21-1; the table's D gene call, TRBD1, was not cross checked with the DNA. TRBV21-1 is labeled a pseudogene. This CDR3 comprises 19 residues. Here the CDR3 reads CASSGHLIGQSLSNQPQHF. DNA for the CDR3: TGTGCCAGCAGCGGTCACTTAATAGGACAGAGCCTTAGCAATCAGCCCCAGCATTTT.

The rearrangement uses TRBV5-4 and TRBJ1-2; TRBD1 agrees at 7 bases. The CDR3 length is 15 residues. Germline assignment: CDR1 SGHNT and CDR2 YYREEE (reference sequence). The ends lost 0 bases at V and 0 bases at J; junction bases unmatched: 2. CDR3 loop: CASSLGGGSNYGYTF. The CDR3 nucleotides read TGTGCCAGCAGCTTGGGAGGGGGCTCTAACTATGGCTACACCTTC. The full variable domain, in which reference TRBV5-4 and TRBJ1-2 provide the parts outside the CDR3, is ETGVTQSPTHLIKTRGQQVTLRCSSQSGHNTVSWYQQALGQGPQFIFQYYREEENGRGNFPPRFSGLQFPNYSSELNVNALELDDSALYLCASSLGGGSNYGYTFGSGTRLTVV.

V is TRBV7-2 and J is TRBJ2-5; D uncertain. The CDR3 loop spans 14 amino acids. The germline CDR1 and CDR2 sequences are SGHTA and FQGNSA. The V end lost 5 bases, the J end lost 0 bases, and 10 bases lay between the germline ends. CDR3 in DNA: TGTGCCAGCAGCCCCCCAAATTACCAAGAGACCCAGTACTTC. Encoded protein: CASSPPNYQETQYF.

The gene calls are TRBV12-3 or TRBV12-4 and TRBJ1-6, with 9 bases aligning to TRBD1. This CDR3 spans 13 amino acids. With V trimmed by 6 bases and J by 7 bases, 1 base remained unmatched. Written as DNA, the CDR3 is TGTGCCAGCAGCACAGGGGGCAATTCACCCCTCCACTTT. Translating gives CASSTGGNSPLHF.